A single T cell receptor beta chain is shown here with its context. The sample originates from a study of cytomegalovirus exposure and HLA in healthy donors. 13 Jbeta primers and 60 Vbeta primers were used for the PCR. Measured with immunoSEQ multiplex PCR; TCRdb has only the in-frame clones, and not every one. This table holds about 240,000 clones, about 80% found once. CDR3 size: 16 residues. The germline CDR1 and CDR2 sequences are MDHEN and SYDVKM. V lost 3 bases, J lost 1 base, and 13 bases lay in between. The sample consisted of PBMCs. The J gene is TRBJ1-3, the V gene TRBV28, with a tentative D call TRBD1 (6 bases). The sequence was collected from a woman aged 60-70 years in good health and CMV-seropositive. The CDR3 is CASSFQTGSSGNTIYF. DNA for the CDR3: TGTGCCAGCAGTTTCCAGACAGGTTCGTCTGGAAACACCATATATTTT.